These 29 T cell receptor beta chains originate from one sample sequenced in a study of identifying expanded T cells in peripheral blood. Clones were read by immunoSEQ multiplex PCR, and TCRdb kept only the in-frame ones, dropping some. This sample yields about 130,000 clones, of which 80% to 90% are seen a single time; roughly 7.9% belongs to the top ten. Sequencing was performed on blood. All receptors derive from a person aged 18 to 70 in good health.

This chain joins TRBV7-9 and TRBJ2-1, with D possibly TRBD2 on 6 matching bases. V gave up 2 bases and J gave up 2 bases, with 10 bases separating them. The CDR3 is 15 residues long. Germline V CDR1 and CDR2: SEHNR, FQNEAQ (reference sequence). The CDR3 loop reads CASSLSGSPYNEQFF. The CDR3 DNA is TGTGCCAGCAGCTTATCCGGGAGTCCCTACAATGAGCAGTTCTTC.

The genes are TRBV9 and TRBJ1-6, with D unresolved. This CDR3 is 15 amino acids long. Trimming pared 1 base from V and 6 bases from J, leaving 11 bases between. Looked up from germline, CDR1 is SGDLS and CDR2 is YYNGEE. CDR3 nucleotide sequence: TGTGCCAGCAGCGTAAACAGTTTATCTAATTCACCCCTCCACTTT. It is translated as CASSVNSLSNSPLHF.

The chain links TRBV5-6 to TRBJ2-1, with D unresolved. V gave up 7 bases and J gave up 8 bases, with 16 bases separating them. CDR1 and CDR2 from the germline V gene are SGHDT and YYEEEE. The length of the CDR3 is 13 residues. CDR3 sequence: CASLRPGGDEQFF. The CDR3 DNA reads TGTGCCAGCCTCCGACCCGGTGGAGATGAGCAGTTCTTC.

V and J are TRBV29-1 and TRBJ2-1, with D unclear. Trimming took off 4 bases at V and 4 bases at J, with 8 bases between the two ends. This CDR3 is built from 12 residues. The germline V gene encodes CDR1 SQVTM and CDR2 ANQGSEA. The chain's CDR3 is CSVATLYNEQFF. CDR3 in DNA: TGCAGCGTTGCGACTCTATACAATGAGCAGTTCTTC.

The chain carries TRBV7-3 and TRBJ2-3, with D perhaps given as TRBD1 or TRBD2 (5 bases each). Germline V gene sequence: CDR1 SGHTA, CDR2 FQGTGA. The CDR3 is made up of 14 amino acids. The V gene lost 7 bases and the J gene lost 6 bases, with 17 bases spanning the gap. The CDR3 DNA reads as TGTGCCAGCACCGGGGCCCAGGTGGGGGATACGCAGTATTTT. This translates into CASTGAQVGDTQYF. The complete variable domain, with remaining parts taken from reference TRBV7-3 and TRBJ2-3, reads GAGVSQTPSNKVTEKGKYVELRCDPISGHTALYWYRQSLGQGPEFLIYFQGTGAADDSGLPNDRFFAVRPEGSVSTLKIQRTERGDSAVYLCASTGAQVGDTQYFGPGTRLTVL.

The chain recombines TRBV6-1 with TRBJ1-5; 10 nucleotides align to TRBD1. J was trimmed by 2 bases and V by 5 bases; bases with no gene match: 3. Germline loops: CDR1 MNHNS, CDR2 SASEGT. The CDR3 sequence is 15 residues long. DNA of the CDR3: TGTGCCAGCAGTCCCGGGACAGGGGGCAATCAGCCCCAGCATTTT. Translating it yields CASSPGTGGNQPQHF.

In DNA, the CDR3 is TGTGCCAGCAGCCGGGACAGGGACGTCGGGGAGCTGTTTTTT. It specifies CASSRDRDVGELFF. V usage is TRBV11-3 and J usage is TRBJ2-2; TRBD1 matches at 9 bases. Per the germline V gene, CDR1 is SGHNT and CDR2 is YENEEA. This CDR3 is built from 14 residues. J lost 7 bases, V lost 5 bases, and 5 bases had no gene match.

The chain uses TRBV7-3 and TRBJ2-3; tentatively, D is TRBD1 (5 bases). The germline gives CDR1 SGHTA, CDR2 FQGTGA. Trimming took 3 bases from V and 6 from J, leaving 13 bases between them. The CDR3 consists of 14 residues. This CDR3 is CASSLGQALDTQYF. The CDR3 bases are TGTGCCAGCAGCTTGGGGCAAGCGCTGGATACGCAGTATTTT.

A single count supports this clone. Other DNA sequences in the sample encode the same CDR3. The chain has TRBV5-1 and TRBJ2-3; unclear D gene. The CDR3 extends over 11 amino acids. V shed 0 bases and J shed 5 bases, with 1 base lying between them. Germline loops: CDR1 SGHRS, CDR2 YFSETQ. CDR3 nucleotides: TGCGCCAGCAGCTTGGAAGATACGCAGTATTTT. Residues: CASSLEDTQYF.

The CDR3 nucleotides read TGCGCCAGCAGCCAAGATTCTCTGGCGGGGGGGCCCGATGAGCAGTTCTTC. Amino acid sequence: CASSQDSLAGGPDEQFF. This chain connects TRBV4-3 to TRBJ2-1; 9 bases agree with TRBD2. The CDR3 has 17 amino acids. V lost 0 bases, J lost 8 bases, and 11 bases stayed unmatched. CDR1 and CDR2 (germline): LGHNA, YSLEER.

The chain carries TRBV5-6 and TRBJ1-3; D not certain. CDR3 length: 13 residues. Germline values: CDR1 SGHDT, CDR2 YYEEEE. The V gene lost 2 bases and the J gene lost 8 bases, with 11 bases spanning the gap. CDR3 DNA sequence: TGTGCCAGCAGCTTTTTATCCAGAGACACCATATATTTT. Its translation is CASSFLSRDTIYF.

V usage is TRBV5-1 and J usage is TRBJ1-1, with D perhaps TRBD1 (5 bases). V shed 4 bases and J shed 7 bases, with 17 bases lying between them. The CDR3 runs to 14 residues. Germline V gene data show CDR1 as SGHRS and CDR2 as YFSETQ. The CDR3 nucleotides read TGCGCCAGCAGCCTCGTTGGGCAGGGCAATGAAGCTTTCTTT. Amino acids: CASSLVGQGNEAFF.

The CDR3 DNA follows: TGTGCCAGCAGCTCCCCCCGGACTACCCCTTTTAAGCAGTTCTTC. This translates into CASSSPRTTPFKQFF. The genes are TRBV7-3 and TRBJ2-1; possible D gene TRBD2, 6 bases. Germline V lookup: CDR1 SGHTA, CDR2 FQGTGA. This CDR3 is built from 15 residues. The ends were cut back, 4 bases at V and 11 bases at J, with 21 bases in the middle.

The CDR3 DNA sequence: TGCAGCGTTGAATCCCCAGAGTACGAGCAGTACTTC. It is translated as CSVESPEYEQYF. The chain has TRBV29-1 and TRBJ2-5; D gene unclear. The DNA end is more similar to TRBJ2-7, so the J call may be wrong. This CDR3 is 12 amino acids long. Germline loops: CDR1 SQVTM, CDR2 ANQGSEA.

The chain employs TRBV4-3 and TRBJ1-4; D is uncertain. Germline V CDR1 and CDR2: LGHNA, YSLEER. This CDR3 region has 16 residues. V shed 0 bases and J shed 4 bases, with 12 bases lying between them. The CDR3 DNA reads as TGCGCCAGCAGCCAAGATCCCGGGTCCTATAATGAAAAACTGTTTTTT. This gives the protein CASSQDPGSYNEKLFF.

This clone has only a few counts. The chain combines TRBV15 with TRBJ1-5; D may be TRBD1 (5 bases). CDR1 is LNHNV, CDR2 YYDKDF, per germline (reference sequence). The CDR3 length is 14 residues. The ends were cut back, 5 bases at V and 7 bases at J, with 15 bases in the middle. The CDR3 reads CATSGGRAGQPQHF. Written as DNA, the CDR3 is TGTGCCACCAGCGGGGGACGCGCTGGCCAGCCCCAGCATTTT.

The rearrangement joins TRBV6-5 to TRBJ1-2, with TRBD1 matching 7 bases. CDR3 size: 14 residues. Germline CDR1 is MNHEY and CDR2 is SVGAGI. The V and J ends lost 6 bases and 5 bases, in that order; junction bases with no gene match: 9. CDR3 amino acids: CASSRGGAGYGYTF. CDR3 nucleotides: TGTGCCAGCAGCCGAGGGGGCGCAGGATATGGCTACACCTTC.

The chain employs TRBV28 and TRBJ1-2; D not resolved. This CDR3 has 11 residues. The V end lost 5 bases, the J end lost 7 bases, and 8 bases lay between the germline ends. The germline V gene has CDR1 MDHEN and CDR2 SYDVKM. CDR3: CASSQAFGYTF. In DNA, the CDR3 is TGTGCCAGCAGTCAAGCCTTTGGCTACACCTTC.

The count of this clone is one. This chain connects TRBV5-4 to TRBJ2-2, with unresolved D. This CDR3 comprises 12 residues. Trimming shortened V by 1 base and J by 2 bases, and 0 bases separated the two germline ends. Germline assignment: CDR1 SGHNT and CDR2 YYREEE (reference sequence). The DNA of the CDR3 is TGTGCCAGCAGCTTGAACACCGGGGAGCTGTTTTTT. Its translation: CASSLNTGELFF.

This clone showed up just a few times. V is TRBV2 and J is TRBJ1-1; 7 nucleotides line up with TRBD1. The germline CDR1 and CDR2 sequences are SNHLY and FYNNEI. V lost 8 bases to trimming and J lost 5 bases; unmatched junction nucleotides: 2. This CDR3 has 11 amino acids. CDR3 in DNA: TGTGCCAGCGACAGGGTTACTGAAGCTTTCTTT. Translation gives CASDRVTEAFF.

CDR3 sequence reads: CASSRRDAGGTGELFF. The CDR3 DNA reads TGTGCCAGCAGCCGACGAGATGCGGGGGGCACCGGGGAGCTGTTTTTT. V and J are TRBV4-2 and TRBJ2-2; TRBD2 matches 8 bases. V lost 4 bases and J lost 4; bases outside the gene matches: 8. This CDR3 region has 16 residues. Germline lookup yields CDR1 LGHNA and CDR2 YNFKEQ.

The DNA for the CDR3 is TGCGCCAGCAGCTTGGCCAGGGAAGAGACCCAGTACTTC. Encoded protein: CASSLAREETQYF. J is TRBJ2-5 and V is TRBV5-1, with a tentative D call TRBD1 (5 bases). Trimming took 0 bases from V and 3 from J, leaving 6 bases between them. Germline CDR1 SGHRS, CDR2 YFSETQ. This CDR3 spans 13 amino acids.

The chain carries TRBV6-1 and TRBJ2-5; 7 nucleotides align to TRBD2. Trimming at V came to 8 bases and at J to 1 base, leaving 7 bases not matched to a gene. The CDR3 has 14 amino acids. Germline CDR1 and CDR2: MNHNS and SASEGT. The CDR3 DNA reads as TGTGCCAGCGCCCCACGGGAGGCCCAAGAGACCCAGTACTTC. Translating gives CASAPREAQETQYF.

The rearrangement uses TRBV7-9 and TRBJ2-7; a possible D gene is TRBD1 (8 bases). In germline, CDR1 is SEHNR, CDR2 FQNEAQ (reference sequence). The CDR3 contains 14 residues. V dropped 5 bases and J dropped 1 base, with 12 bases sitting between them. This chain's CDR3 is CASSQRDRSYEQYF. The CDR3 nucleotides read TGTGCCAGCAGCCAGCGGGACAGGTCCTACGAGCAGTACTTC. The full variable domain, completed using reference TRBV7-9 and TRBJ2-7, is DTGVSQNPRHKITKRGQNVTFRCDPISEHNRLYWYRQTLGQGPEFLTYFQNEAQLEKSRLLSDRFSAERPKGSFSTLEIQRTEQGDSAMYLCASSQRDRSYEQYFGPGTRLTVT.

The V gene is TRBV9, the J gene TRBJ2-1, with 12 bases aligning to TRBD2. Germline V gives CDR1 SGDLS, CDR2 YYNGEE. The CDR3 is made up of 15 amino acids. With 3 bases clipped from V and 6 bases from J, the junction kept 4 bases outside the gene matches. As DNA, the CDR3 is TGTGCCAGCAGCGCTAGCGGGGGGGCCGTCAATGAGCAGTTCTTC. This codes for CASSASGGAVNEQFF.

This clone was seen once. The chain is built from TRBV28 and TRBJ1-2; D remains ambiguous. V was cut by 6 bases and J by 4 bases, with 9 bases left in between. This CDR3 spans 12 amino acids. Germline V gene lookup returns CDR1 MDHEN and CDR2 SYDVKM. CDR3 DNA sequence: TGTGCCAGCAGGGGGTTACTCTATGGCTACACCTTC. It yields the protein CASRGLLYGYTF.

J is TRBJ2-1 and V is TRBV2, with no clear D. V was pared by 2 bases and J by 4 bases, with 9 bases between. The CDR3 extends over 14 amino acids. Germline loops: CDR1 SNHLY, CDR2 FYNNEI. CDR3 residues: CASSESISYNEQFF. Written as DNA, the CDR3 is TGTGCCAGCAGTGAAAGTATTTCATACAATGAGCAGTTCTTC.

This rearrangement joins TRBV4-3 to TRBJ2-3, with D unclear. CDR3 length: 15 residues. Germline V gives CDR1 LGHNA, CDR2 YSLEER. Trimming pared 2 bases from V and 0 bases from J, leaving 9 bases between. CDR3 protein: CASSQMSSSTDTQYF. The CDR3 DNA follows: TGCGCCAGCAGCCAAATGAGTTCTAGCACAGATACGCAGTATTTT.

This chain joins TRBV6-1 and TRBJ2-5, with TRBD2 matching over 8 bases. The CDR3 extends over 14 amino acids. V was pared by 5 bases and J by 4 bases, with 6 bases of the junction left unmatched. Germline loops: CDR1 MNHNS, CDR2 SASEGT. CDR3 nucleotide sequence: TGTGCCAGCAGTTCGGGAGGGCCGGGAGAGACCCAGTACTTC. Translating gives CASSSGGPGETQYF.